The rows below give T cell receptor beta chains drawn from one sample of a study of T cell responses to AZD1222 COVID-19 vaccine. Sequenced by immunoSEQ multiplex PCR; TCRdb stores in-frame clones only, minus some. The table shows about 200,000 clones, with about 92% occurring only once. Sequences were derived from peripheral blood, sampled on day 0 of MenACWY control vaccination. Source of these receptors: an adult in good health. CDR3s include the opening cysteine and the closing phenylalanine or tryptophan. The order of the fields is V gene, D gene, J gene, clone size, CDR3 protein, CDR3 DNA. D genes are given only for firm matches. Clone size is not always given. Where it is, it says once, few, many or a class for expanded clones.

V: TRBV18
D: TRBD1
J: TRBJ2-7
size: NA
CDR3: CASSPPVGQGPHEQYF
DNA: TGTGCCAGCTCTCCTCCAGTGGGACAGGGACCCCACGAGCAGTACTTC

V: TRBV2
D: NA
J: TRBJ2-1
size: NA
CDR3: CASSPGVHEQFF
DNA: TGTGCCAGCAGTCCAGGGGTCCATGAGCAGTTCTTC

V: TRBV2
D: NA
J: TRBJ1-1
size: NA
CDR3: CASSDLQPTGRAEAFF
DNA: TGTGCCAGCAGTGATTTACAGCCTACAGGGCGAGCTGAAGCTTTCTTT

V: TRBV9
D: NA
J: TRBJ1-6
size: NA
CDR3: CASSARGDNSPLHF
DNA: TGTGCCAGCAGCGCTAGGGGGGATAATTCACCCCTCCACTTT

V: TRBV3-1/TRBV3-2
D: NA
J: TRBJ2-7
size: once
CDR3: CASSQPQDREQYF
DNA: TGTGCCAGCAGCCAACCCCAAGATAGGGAGCAGTACTTC

V: TRBV12-3/TRBV12-4
D: NA
J: TRBJ2-7
size: NA
CDR3: CASSFYSYEQYF
DNA: TGTGCCAGCAGTTTTTACTCCTACGAGCAGTACTTC

V: TRBV4-3
D: NA
J: TRBJ2-3
size: NA
CDR3: CASSQEGRGPTDTQYF
DNA: TGCGCCAGCAGCCAAGAGGGGCGGGGGCCCACAGATACGCAGTATTTT

V: TRBV28
D: TRBD1
J: TRBJ1-1
size: NA
CDR3: CASSSPGSGTGFTEAFF
DNA: TGTGCCAGCAGCTCCCCGGGGTCCGGGACAGGATTTACTGAAGCTTTCTTT

V: TRBV4-1
D: TRBD2
J: TRBJ2-1
size: once
CDR3: CASSQGASGGAHNEQFF
DNA: TGCGCCAGCAGCCAAGGAGCTAGCGGGGGGGCCCACAATGAGCAGTTCTTC

V: TRBV7-2
D: TRBD1
J: TRBJ2-3
size: NA
CDR3: CASSLVRTGIADTQYF
DNA: TGTGCCAGCAGCTTAGTCCGGACAGGGATCGCAGATACGCAGTATTTT

V: TRBV5-1
D: NA
J: TRBJ1-6
size: NA
CDR3: CASSLEGSIANSPLHF
DNA: TGCGCCAGCAGCTTGGAAGGGTCAATCGCGAATTCACCCCTCCACTTT

V: TRBV2
D: TRBD1
J: TRBJ1-2
size: NA
CDR3: CASRGDRVSGYTF
DNA: TGTGCCAGCAGAGGTGACAGGGTCTCCGGCTACACCTTC

V: TRBV19
D: NA
J: TRBJ1-1
size: NA
CDR3: CASSIGPNTEAFF
DNA: TGTGCCAGTAGTATAGGGCCGAACACTGAAGCTTTCTTT

V: TRBV5-6
D: TRBD1
J: TRBJ1-1
size: once
CDR3: CASSRGQRNTEAFF
DNA: TGTGCCAGCAGCCGGGGACAGAGGAACACTGAAGCTTTCTTT

V: TRBV28
D: TRBD1
J: TRBJ1-2
size: once
CDR3: CASSLTDRLLSGYTF
DNA: TGTGCCAGCAGTTTAACGGACAGGTTACTTTCTGGCTACACCTTC

V: TRBV3-1/TRBV3-2
D: TRBD2
J: TRBJ2-5
size: NA
CDR3: CASSQILAGYQETQYF
DNA: TGTGCCAGCAGCCAGATACTAGCGGGGTACCAAGAGACCCAGTACTTC

V: TRBV27
D: NA
J: TRBJ1-5
size: NA
CDR3: CASSLQGANQPQHF
DNA: TGTGCCAGCAGTTTACAGGGCGCCAATCAGCCCCAGCATTTT

V: TRBV4-1
D: NA
J: TRBJ2-1
size: NA
CDR3: CASTLDLAASYNEQFF
DNA: TGCGCCAGCACCCTGGATCTTGCGGCCTCCTACAATGAGCAGTTCTTC

V: TRBV4-3
D: NA
J: TRBJ2-3
size: NA
CDR3: CASSQDPGGVSDTQYF
DNA: TGCGCCAGCAGCCAAGACCCGGGTGGGGTATCAGATACGCAGTATTTT

V: TRBV18
D: NA
J: TRBJ1-4
size: NA
CDR3: CASSLTQGANEKLFF
DNA: TGTGCCAGCTCACTAACCCAGGGAGCTAATGAAAAACTGTTTTTT